These T cell receptor beta chains were read from a single sample in a study of regulatory T cells in long-lasting Graves disease. MiXCR, run by TCRdb on the multiplex PCR reads, gives a single entry per CDR3 protein. Of 350,000 to 550,000 distinct CDR3 sequences listed, about 15% are singletons. The same sample was also studied in work on T cells in Graves' hyperthyroidism and ophthalmopathy.

The sequences come from peripheral blood mononuclear cells (PBMCs), collected at new diagnosis, from a patient treated with antithyroid drugs. These TCRs come from a woman in her 30s with Graves disease. Each CDR3 is given without its conserved first and last residue.

10,TRBV29-1,TRBJ1-5,SVQGSNQPQH
9,TRBV24-1,TRBJ1-2,ATSDVGHYT
13,TRBV5-1,TRBJ2-7,ASGYPGQGAYEQY
10,TRBV10-3,TRBJ1-2,AISEPEGPYT
13,TRBV19,TRBJ2-2,ASGGSGRGTGELF
13,TRBV3-1,TRBJ1-2,ASSPREGYHYGYT
13,TRBV29-1,TRBJ2-7,SVEARTSGSSEQY
10,TRBV20-1,TRBJ2-5,SARWTFEAQY
13,TRBV19,TRBJ1-5,ASSPGTGGSQPQH
14,TRBV19,TRBJ2-1,ASSPLSSGRGNEQF
11,TRBV7-9,TRBJ1-2,ASSSLLNYGYT
8,TRBV20-1,TRBJ1-1,SAGTAGAF
12,TRBV20-1,TRBJ1-2,SASNSDSNYGYT
13,TRBV19,TRBJ1-5,ASSIGGTGNQPQH
13,TRBV13,TRBJ2-3,ASSSPGTGADTQY
13,TRBV15,TRBJ1-2,ATSRAAGASYGYT
14,TRBV6-1,TRBJ2-5,ASSEAIANHGETQY
13,TRBV20-1,TRBJ2-1,SALKGASGALEQF
11,TRBV24-1,TRBJ1-5,ATTEGQGQPQH
12,TRBV29-1,TRBJ2-7,SVGVTGAGYEQY
10,TRBV20-1,TRBJ1-4,SARVGNEKLF
14,TRBV4-1,TRBJ2-3,ASSQDSSKSTDTQY
12,TRBV14,TRBJ2-1,ASSPQREKPEQF
13,TRBV5-4,TRBJ2-5,ASSLELAGVETQY
14,TRBV6-1,TRBJ1-1,ASRVRTGLMNTEAF
13,TRBV12-3/TRBV12-4,TRBJ1-4,ASSLRGAANEKLF
13,TRBV7-6,TRBJ1-5,ASSPEIGSAQPQH
16,TRBV3-1,TRBJ2-1,ASSPRLAGGGGGNEQF
11,TRBV20-1,TRBJ2-1,SARVGNGEEQF
11,TRBV29-1,TRBJ2-3,SVEVAGVDTQY
9,TRBV9,TRBJ2-1,ASERIYEQF